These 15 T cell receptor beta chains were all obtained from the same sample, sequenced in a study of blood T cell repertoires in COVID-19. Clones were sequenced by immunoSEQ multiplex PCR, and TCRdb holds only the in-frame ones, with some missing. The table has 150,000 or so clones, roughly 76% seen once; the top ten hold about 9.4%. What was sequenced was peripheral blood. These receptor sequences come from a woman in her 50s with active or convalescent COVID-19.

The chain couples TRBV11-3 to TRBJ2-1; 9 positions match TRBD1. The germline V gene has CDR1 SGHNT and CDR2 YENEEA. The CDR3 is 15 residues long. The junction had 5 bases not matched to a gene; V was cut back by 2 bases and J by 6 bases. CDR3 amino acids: CASSLYGTGFNEQFF. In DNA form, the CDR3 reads TGTGCCAGCAGCTTATACGGGACAGGGTTCAATGAGCAGTTCTTC. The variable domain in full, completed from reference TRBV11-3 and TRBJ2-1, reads EAGVVQSPRYKIIEKKQPVAFWCNPISGHNTLYWYLQNLGQGPELLIRYENEEAVDDSQLPKDRFSAERLKGVDSTLKIQPAELGDSAVYLCASSLYGTGFNEQFFGPGTRLTVL.

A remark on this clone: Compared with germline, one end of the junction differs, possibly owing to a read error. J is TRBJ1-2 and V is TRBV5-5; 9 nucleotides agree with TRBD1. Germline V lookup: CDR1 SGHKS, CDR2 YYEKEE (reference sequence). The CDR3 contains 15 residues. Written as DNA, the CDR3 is TGTGCCAGCAGCTTGGGGGACAGGGCTAACGATGGCTACACCTTC. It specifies CASSLGDRANDGYTF.

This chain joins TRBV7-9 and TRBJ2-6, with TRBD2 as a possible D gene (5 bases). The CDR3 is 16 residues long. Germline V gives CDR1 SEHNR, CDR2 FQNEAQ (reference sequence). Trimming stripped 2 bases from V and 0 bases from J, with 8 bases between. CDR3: CASSLYTSSGANVLTF. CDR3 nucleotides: TGTGCCAGCAGCTTATACACTAGCTCTGGGGCCAACGTCCTGACTTTC.

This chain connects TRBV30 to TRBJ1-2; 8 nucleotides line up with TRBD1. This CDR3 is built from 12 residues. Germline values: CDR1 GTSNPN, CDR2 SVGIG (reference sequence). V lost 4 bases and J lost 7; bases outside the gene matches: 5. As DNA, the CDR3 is TGTGCCTGGACAGGGGGCTTTGGTGGCTACACCTTC. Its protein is CAWTGGFGGYTF.

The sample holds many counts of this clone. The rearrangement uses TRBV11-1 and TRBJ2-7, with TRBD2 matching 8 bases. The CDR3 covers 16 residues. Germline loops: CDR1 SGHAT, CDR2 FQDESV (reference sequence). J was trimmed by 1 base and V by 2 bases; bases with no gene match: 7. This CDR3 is CASSLISLAESYEQYF. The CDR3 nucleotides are TGTGCCAGCAGCTTAATTTCACTAGCGGAGTCCTACGAGCAGTACTTC.

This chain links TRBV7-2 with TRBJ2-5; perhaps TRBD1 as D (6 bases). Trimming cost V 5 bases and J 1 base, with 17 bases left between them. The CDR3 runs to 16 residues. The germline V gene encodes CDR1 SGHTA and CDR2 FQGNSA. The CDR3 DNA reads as TGTGCCAGCAGCCTCGGAAGAGGGACATCCCAAGAGACCCAGTACTTC. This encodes CASSLGRGTSQETQYF.

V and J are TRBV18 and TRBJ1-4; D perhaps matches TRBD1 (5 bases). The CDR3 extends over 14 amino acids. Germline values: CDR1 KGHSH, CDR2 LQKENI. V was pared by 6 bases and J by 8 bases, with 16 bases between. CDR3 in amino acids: CASSPDREEEKLFF. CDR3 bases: TGTGCCAGCTCTCCCGACAGAGAGGAGGAAAAACTGTTTTTT.

The CDR3 region has the DNA TGCGCCAGCAGCCAAGCTGGCCCCGCGCCCAGTGCGGAGCGGGGGGGTGAGCAGTTCTTC. Protein product: CASSQAGPAPSAERGGEQFF. This chain connects TRBV4-3 to TRBJ2-1; 10 bases match TRBD2. The CDR3 consists of 20 residues. Germline CDR1 is LGHNA and CDR2 is YSLEER. V lost 1 base to trimming and J lost 9 bases; unmatched junction nucleotides: 21.

This CDR3 is CASSFSGISYNEQFF. The CDR3 DNA reads TGCGCCAGCAGCTTTAGCGGGATCTCCTACAATGAGCAGTTCTTC. The chain couples TRBV5-1 to TRBJ2-1; TRBD2 matches 8 bases. Germline V CDR1 and CDR2: SGHRS, YFSETQ. The V and J ends lost 2 bases and 0 bases, in that order; junction bases with no gene match: 1. CDR3 size: 15 residues. Combining the CDR3 with reference TRBV5-1 and TRBJ2-1 gives the whole variable domain KAGVTQTPRYLIKTRGQQVTLSCSPISGHRSVSWYQQTPGQGLQFLFEYFSETQRNKGNFPGRFSGRQFSNSRSEMNVSTLELGDSALYLCASSFSGISYNEQFFGPGTRLTVL.

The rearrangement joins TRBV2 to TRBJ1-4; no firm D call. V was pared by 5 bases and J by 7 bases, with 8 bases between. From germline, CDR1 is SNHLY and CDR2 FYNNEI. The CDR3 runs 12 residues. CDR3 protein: CASSTTLEKLFF. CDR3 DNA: TGTGCCAGCAGTACTACCCTTGAAAAACTGTTTTTT.

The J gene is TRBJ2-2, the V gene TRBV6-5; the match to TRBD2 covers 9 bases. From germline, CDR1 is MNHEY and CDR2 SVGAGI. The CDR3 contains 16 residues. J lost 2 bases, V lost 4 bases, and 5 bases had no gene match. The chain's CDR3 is CASSSLAGANTGELFF. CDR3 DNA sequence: TGTGCCAGCAGTTCCTTAGCGGGGGCAAACACCGGGGAGCTGTTTTTT.

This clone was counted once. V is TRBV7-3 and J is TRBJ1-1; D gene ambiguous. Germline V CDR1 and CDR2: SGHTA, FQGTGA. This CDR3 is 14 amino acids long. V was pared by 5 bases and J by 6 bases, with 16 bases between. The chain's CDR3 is CASSPSGTRAEAFF. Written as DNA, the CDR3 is TGTGCCAGCAGCCCCAGTGGTACGCGGGCTGAAGCTTTCTTT.

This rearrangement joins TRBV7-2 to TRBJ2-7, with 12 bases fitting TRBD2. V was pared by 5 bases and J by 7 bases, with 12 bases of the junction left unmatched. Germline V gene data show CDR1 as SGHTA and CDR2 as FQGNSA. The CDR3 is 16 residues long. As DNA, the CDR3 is TGTGCCAGCAGCACGAATCTAGCGGGAGGGGCGGAAGAGCAGTACTTC. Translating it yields CASSTNLAGGAEEQYF.

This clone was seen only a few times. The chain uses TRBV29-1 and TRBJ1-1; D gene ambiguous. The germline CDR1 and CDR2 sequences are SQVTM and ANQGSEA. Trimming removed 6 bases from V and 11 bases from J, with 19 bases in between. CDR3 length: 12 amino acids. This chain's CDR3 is CSVVPSGREAFF. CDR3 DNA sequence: TGCAGCGTCGTCCCCTCGGGGAGGGAGGCTTTCTTT.

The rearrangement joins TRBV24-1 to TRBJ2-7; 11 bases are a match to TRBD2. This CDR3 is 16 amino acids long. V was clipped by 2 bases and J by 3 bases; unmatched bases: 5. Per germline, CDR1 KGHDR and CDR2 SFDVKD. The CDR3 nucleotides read TGTGCCACCAGTGATTCAACTAGCGGGAGATTCTACGAGCAGTACTTC. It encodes CATSDSTSGRFYEQYF.